The 6 T cell receptor beta chains below were found in one sample sequenced in a study of OX40 agonist ivuxolimab in advanced cancers. TCRdb's copy holds only in-frame clones and misses some; the assay was immunoSEQ multiplex PCR. The top ten clones hold more than 0.9% of a sample with about 140,000 clones, about 92% of them seen once. This material consisted of CD4+ or CD8+ T cells sorted from blood, taken in a trial of the OX40 agonist ivuxolimab. Receptors originate from an adult with an advanced solid tumor such as melanoma, head and neck, liver or kidney cancer.

The chain links TRBV28 to TRBJ1-6; 7 bases are shared with TRBD1. Germline CDR1 MDHEN, CDR2 SYDVKM. V lost 8 bases and J lost 10; bases outside the gene matches: 14. There are 15 residues in the CDR3. CDR3: CASLDPTGLVSPLHF. DNA for the CDR3: TGTGCCAGCCTTGACCCGACAGGGCTTGTCTCACCCCTCCACTTT.

V usage is TRBV5-6 and J usage is TRBJ1-1; the D is unclear. Trimming pared 0 bases from V and 7 bases from J, leaving 10 bases between. Germline V gene data show CDR1 as SGHDT and CDR2 as YYEEEE. The CDR3 loop spans 13 amino acids. The chain's CDR3 is CASSLGTSFEAFF. DNA for the CDR3: TGTGCCAGCAGCTTGGGTACATCTTTTGAAGCTTTCTTT.

The chain couples TRBV18 to TRBJ1-2; TRBD1 agrees at 10 bases. This CDR3 spans 14 amino acids. From germline, CDR1 is KGHSH and CDR2 LQKENI. V shed 2 bases, J shed 5 bases, and the junction held 2 bases outside the gene matches. The DNA for the CDR3 is TGTGCCAGCTCACCAGGGACAGGGGAGTATGGCTACACCTTC. Residues: CASSPGTGEYGYTF.

This sequence joins TRBV5-1 and TRBJ2-2; D unclear. The CDR3 has 12 amino acids. V was pared by 3 bases and J by 3 bases, with 3 bases between. Germline lookup yields CDR1 SGHRS and CDR2 YFSETQ. The CDR3 region is CASSSYTGELFF. As DNA, the CDR3 is TGCGCCAGCAGCTCTTACACCGGGGAGCTGTTTTTT.

The chain couples TRBV18 to TRBJ1-1; tentative D call: TRBD1 (6 bases). V lost 4 bases and J lost 4, with 16 bases in between. CDR1 is KGHSH and CDR2 is LQKENI in the germline V gene. The CDR3 loop spans 15 amino acids. In DNA form, the CDR3 reads TGTGCCAGCTCACGGGAACAGGGAAGAGGCACTGAAGCTTTCTTT. Encoded protein: CASSREQGRGTEAFF.

This clone was seen once. J is TRBJ2-5 and V is TRBV6-5; 10 bases agree with TRBD1. Unmatched junction bases numbered 4, after V lost 4 bases and J lost 5 bases. This CDR3 comprises 14 residues. Germline V CDR1 and CDR2: MNHEY, SVGAGI. In DNA, the CDR3 is TGTGCCAGCAGTTCGACAGGGGGCGGGGAGACCCAGTACTTC. It translates to CASSSTGGGETQYF.